A selection of T cell receptor beta chains follows, all from one sample in a study of a mutant IDH1 vaccine in newly diagnosed glioma. Profiling relied on immunoSEQ multiplex PCR, and the TCRdb table lists in-frame clones only, not all of them. The data show some 49,000 clones, 70% to 85% seen once. Their specific antigens are unknown. This specimen consisted of PBMCs, obtained from a glioma patient whose treatment included an IDH1 peptide vaccine. The source is a woman between 35 and 50 years old with glioma. Some clones in this sample may be carry-over from other donors' samples. Each CDR3 is given with its conserved first and last residue. Fields, in order: D gene, V gene, J gene, clone size, CDR3 DNA, CDR3 protein. D genes are given only for firm matches. The size field is filled for only some rows; it gives once, few, many or a size class.

D gene: NA
V gene: TRBV20-1
J gene: TRBJ1-2
clone size: NA
CDR3 DNA: TGCAGTGCCCGCGACCTGTATGGCTACACCTTC
CDR3 protein: CSARDLYGYTF

D gene: NA
V gene: TRBV2
J gene: TRBJ2-7
clone size: NA
CDR3 DNA: TGTGCCAGCAGTGGCTCAGGGGAAGGAAGGCGGTACTTC
CDR3 protein: CASSGSGEGRRYF

D gene: TRBD1
V gene: TRBV5-4
J gene: TRBJ2-3
clone size: few
CDR3 DNA: TGTGCCAGCAGCTTACAGGGGCCAGATACGCAGTATTTT
CDR3 protein: CASSLQGPDTQYF

D gene: TRBD1
V gene: TRBV6-1
J gene: TRBJ2-2
clone size: NA
CDR3 DNA: TGTGCCAGCAGCCACAGGGACAGGGTTACCGGGGAGCTGTTTTTT
CDR3 protein: CASSHRDRVTGELFF

D gene: NA
V gene: TRBV5-3
J gene: TRBJ2-3
clone size: NA
CDR3 DNA: TGTGCCAGAAGCTTGGATCGGAGGCACGATACGCAGTATTTT
CDR3 protein: CARSLDRRHDTQYF

D gene: NA
V gene: TRBV6-6
J gene: TRBJ2-1
clone size: NA
CDR3 DNA: TGTGCCAGCAGTCCTACCCGACGGATATCCTACAATGAGCAGTTCTTC
CDR3 protein: CASSPTRRISYNEQFF

D gene: TRBD1
V gene: TRBV11-2
J gene: TRBJ2-7
clone size: NA
CDR3 DNA: TGTGCCAGCAGCTTAGACTCTAGTGCCGGGACAGGGACCTACGAGCAGTACTTC
CDR3 protein: CASSLDSSAGTGTYEQYF

D gene: TRBD2
V gene: TRBV9
J gene: TRBJ2-3
clone size: NA
CDR3 DNA: TGTGCCAGCAGCGTAGTAATAGCGGGGGGCACAGATACGCAGTATTTT
CDR3 protein: CASSVVIAGGTDTQYF

D gene: NA
V gene: TRBV7-2
J gene: TRBJ1-3
clone size: NA
CDR3 DNA: TGTGCCAGCAGCTTAGGACCTTCTGGAAACACCATATATTTT
CDR3 protein: CASSLGPSGNTIYF

D gene: TRBD1
V gene: TRBV9
J gene: TRBJ2-1
clone size: few
CDR3 DNA: TGTGCCAGCAGCGTCGAGGACAGGGGTTACAATGAGCAGTTCTTC
CDR3 protein: CASSVEDRGYNEQFF

D gene: TRBD1
V gene: TRBV7-2
J gene: TRBJ1-1
clone size: NA
CDR3 DNA: TGTGCCAGCACTTGGACAGGGGTAAACACTGAAGCTTTCTTT
CDR3 protein: CASTWTGVNTEAFF

D gene: NA
V gene: TRBV5-3
J gene: TRBJ1-5
clone size: NA
CDR3 DNA: TGTGCCAGAAGCTTGAAGGATAGCAATCAGCCCCAGCATTTT
CDR3 protein: CARSLKDSNQPQHF

D gene: TRBD1
V gene: TRBV4-2
J gene: TRBJ1-2
clone size: NA
CDR3 DNA: TGTGCCAGCAGCCACCTCACCGGGACAGGGGGAGATCTCTATGGCTACACCTTC
CDR3 protein: CASSHLTGTGGDLYGYTF

D gene: NA
V gene: TRBV18
J gene: TRBJ2-3
clone size: NA
CDR3 DNA: TGTGCCAGCTCACCACCGTCCCCCACAGATACGCAGTATTTT
CDR3 protein: CASSPPSPTDTQYF

D gene: NA
V gene: TRBV7-9
J gene: TRBJ2-2
clone size: few
CDR3 DNA: TGTGCCAGCAGCCTTCTGGAGCTGTTTTTT
CDR3 protein: CASSLLELFF

D gene: NA
V gene: TRBV6-5
J gene: TRBJ2-1
clone size: NA
CDR3 DNA: TGTGCCAGCAGCTTCGGACGGAACAATGAGCAGTTCTTC
CDR3 protein: CASSFGRNNEQFF

D gene: TRBD2
V gene: TRBV30
J gene: TRBJ2-1
clone size: NA
CDR3 DNA: TGTGCCTGGAGTGAAAGCGGGGGACTCTACAATGAGCAGTTCTTC
CDR3 protein: CAWSESGGLYNEQFF

D gene: NA
V gene: TRBV29-1
J gene: TRBJ2-2
clone size: once
CDR3 DNA: TGCAGCGTTCGGAGCACGGATGTGAACACCGGGGAGCTGTTTTTT
CDR3 protein: CSVRSTDVNTGELFF

D gene: NA
V gene: TRBV7-7
J gene: TRBJ2-1
clone size: few
CDR3 DNA: TGTGCTAGCAGCCCAGGACGGGCCTACAATGAGCAGTTCTTC
CDR3 protein: CASSPGRAYNEQFF

D gene: TRBD2
V gene: TRBV6-1
J gene: TRBJ2-7
clone size: NA
CDR3 DNA: TGTGCCAGCAGTGTAAGAAGACTAGCGGGGGCGGGCGAGCAGTACTTC
CDR3 protein: CASSVRRLAGAGEQYF

D gene: NA
V gene: TRBV5-1
J gene: TRBJ1-3
clone size: NA
CDR3 DNA: TGCGCCAGCAGCTCCGATCAACTAATGCTGTTTAGTGGAAACACCATATATTTT
CDR3 protein: CASSSDQLMLFSGNTIYF

D gene: NA
V gene: TRBV5-4
J gene: TRBJ2-1
clone size: few
CDR3 DNA: TGTGCCAGCAGCTTGGGACGGAACAATGAGCAGTTCTTC
CDR3 protein: CASSLGRNNEQFF

D gene: NA
V gene: TRBV19
J gene: TRBJ1-1
clone size: NA
CDR3 DNA: TGTGCCAGTACCGGGGACGGTGGCGGAAACACTGAAGCTTTCTTT
CDR3 protein: CASTGDGGGNTEAFF